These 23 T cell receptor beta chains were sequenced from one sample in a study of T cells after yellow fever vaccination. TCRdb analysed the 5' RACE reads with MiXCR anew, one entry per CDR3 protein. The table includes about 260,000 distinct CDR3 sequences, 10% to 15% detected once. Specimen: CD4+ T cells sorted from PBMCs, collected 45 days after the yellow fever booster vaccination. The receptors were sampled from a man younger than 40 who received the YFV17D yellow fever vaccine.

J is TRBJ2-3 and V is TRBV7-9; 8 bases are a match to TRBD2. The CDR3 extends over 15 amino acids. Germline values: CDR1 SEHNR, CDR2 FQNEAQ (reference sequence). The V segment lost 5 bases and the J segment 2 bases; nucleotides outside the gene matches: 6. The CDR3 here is CASSAAGASTDTQYF. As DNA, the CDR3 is TGTGCCAGCAGCGCAGCGGGAGCTTCCACAGATACGCAGTATTTT.

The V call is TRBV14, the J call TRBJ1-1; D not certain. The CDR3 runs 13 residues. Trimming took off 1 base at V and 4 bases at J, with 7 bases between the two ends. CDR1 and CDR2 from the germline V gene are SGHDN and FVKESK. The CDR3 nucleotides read TGTGCCAGCAGCCAAGTCTGGAGCACTGAAGCTTTCTTT. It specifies CASSQVWSTEAFF.

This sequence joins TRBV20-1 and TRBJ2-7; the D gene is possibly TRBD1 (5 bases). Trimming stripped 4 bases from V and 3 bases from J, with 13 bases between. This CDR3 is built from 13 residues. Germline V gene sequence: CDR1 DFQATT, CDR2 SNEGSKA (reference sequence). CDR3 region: CSAITGTLYEQYF. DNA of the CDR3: TGCAGTGCTATAACAGGAACCCTCTACGAGCAGTACTTC.

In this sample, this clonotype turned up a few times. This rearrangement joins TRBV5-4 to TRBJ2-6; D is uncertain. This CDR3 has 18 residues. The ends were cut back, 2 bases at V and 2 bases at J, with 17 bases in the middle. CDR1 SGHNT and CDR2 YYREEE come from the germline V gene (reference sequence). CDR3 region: CASSFISSILAGANVLTF. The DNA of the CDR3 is TGTGCCAGCAGCTTCATTAGCAGTATTCTGGCTGGGGCCAACGTCCTGACTTTC.

The CDR3 sequence is CASSIRDRSYEQYF. The CDR3 DNA is TGTGCCAGCAGCATACGGGACAGGTCCTACGAGCAGTACTTC. The chain couples TRBV11-2 to TRBJ2-7; 8 nucleotides align to TRBD1. The V gene end was trimmed by 5 bases and the J gene end by 1 base; junction bases not matched to a gene: 4. CDR1 SGHAT and CDR2 FQNNGV come from the germline V gene. The CDR3 covers 14 residues.

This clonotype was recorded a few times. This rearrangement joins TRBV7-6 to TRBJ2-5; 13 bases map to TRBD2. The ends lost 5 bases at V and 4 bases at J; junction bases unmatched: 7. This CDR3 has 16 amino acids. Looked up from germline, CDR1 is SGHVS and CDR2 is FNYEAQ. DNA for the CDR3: TGTGCCAGCAGCCTCCCGGGACTAGCGGGGACAGAGACCCAGTACTTC. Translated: CASSLPGLAGTETQYF.

The DNA of the CDR3 is TGTGCCACCAGCAGAGATTCAGACAGGGCCCGGGAGCTGTTTTTT. Its translation is CATSRDSDRARELFF. The chain links TRBV15 to TRBJ2-2, with TRBD1 matching over 7 bases. Trimming removed 0 bases from V and 9 bases from J; junction bases left unmatched: 7. This CDR3 comprises 15 residues. Germline lookup yields CDR1 LNHNV and CDR2 YYDKDF (reference sequence).

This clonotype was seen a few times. The CDR3 region is CASSNAKSTDTQYF. The CDR3 DNA is TGTGCCAGCAGCAACGCCAAGAGCACAGATACGCAGTATTTT. This chain links TRBV21-1 with TRBJ2-3. TRBV21-1 is a pseudogene locus. There are 14 residues in the CDR3.

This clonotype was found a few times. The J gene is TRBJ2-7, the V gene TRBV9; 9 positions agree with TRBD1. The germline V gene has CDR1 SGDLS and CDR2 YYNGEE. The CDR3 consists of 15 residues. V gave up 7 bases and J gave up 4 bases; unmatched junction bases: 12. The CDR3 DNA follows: TGTGCCAGCGTACTCCCCCCGGGACAGGGATACGAGCAGTACTTC. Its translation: CASVLPPGQGYEQYF. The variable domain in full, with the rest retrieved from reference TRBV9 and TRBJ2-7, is DSGVTQTPKHLITATGQRVTLRCSPRSGDLSVYWYQQSLDQGLQFLIQYYNGEERAKGNILERFSAQQFPDLHSELNLSSLELGDSALYFCASVLPPGQGYEQYFGPGTRLTVT.

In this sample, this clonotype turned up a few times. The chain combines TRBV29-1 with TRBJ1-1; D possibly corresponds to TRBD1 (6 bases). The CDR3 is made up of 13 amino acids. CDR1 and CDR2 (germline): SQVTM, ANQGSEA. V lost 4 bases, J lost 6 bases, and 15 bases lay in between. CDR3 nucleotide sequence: TGCAGCGTTGGCCGGAGACAGGCCCCTGAAGCTTTCTTT. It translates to CSVGRRQAPEAFF.

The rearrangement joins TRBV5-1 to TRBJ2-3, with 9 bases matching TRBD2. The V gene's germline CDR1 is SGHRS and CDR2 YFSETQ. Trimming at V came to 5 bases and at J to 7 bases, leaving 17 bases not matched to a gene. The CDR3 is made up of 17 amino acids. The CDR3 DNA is TGCGCCAGCAGGCCGCCGGTTAACGGCGGGAGGGTGAATACGCAGTATTTT. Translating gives CASRPPVNGGRVNTQYF.

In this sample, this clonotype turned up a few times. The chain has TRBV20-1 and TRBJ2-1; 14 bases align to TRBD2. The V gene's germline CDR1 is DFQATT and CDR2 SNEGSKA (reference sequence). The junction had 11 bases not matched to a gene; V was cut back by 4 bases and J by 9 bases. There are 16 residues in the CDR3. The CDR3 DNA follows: TGCAGTGCTACCCGGGGACTAGCGGGAGCGGCGGTTGAGCAGTTCTTC. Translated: CSATRGLAGAAVEQFF.

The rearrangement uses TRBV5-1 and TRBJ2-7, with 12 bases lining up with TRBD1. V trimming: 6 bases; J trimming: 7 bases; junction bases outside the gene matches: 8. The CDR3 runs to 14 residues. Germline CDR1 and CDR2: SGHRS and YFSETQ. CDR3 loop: CASTPGQGAREQYF. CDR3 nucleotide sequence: TGCGCCAGCACACCGGGACAGGGGGCGAGGGAGCAGTACTTC.

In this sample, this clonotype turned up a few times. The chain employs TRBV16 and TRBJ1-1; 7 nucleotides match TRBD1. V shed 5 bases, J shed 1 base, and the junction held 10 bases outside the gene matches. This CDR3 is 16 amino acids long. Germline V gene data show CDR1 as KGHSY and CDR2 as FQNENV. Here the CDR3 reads CASSFRTGDGNTEAFF. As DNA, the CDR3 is TGTGCCAGCAGCTTTAGGACAGGAGACGGGAACACTGAAGCTTTCTTT.

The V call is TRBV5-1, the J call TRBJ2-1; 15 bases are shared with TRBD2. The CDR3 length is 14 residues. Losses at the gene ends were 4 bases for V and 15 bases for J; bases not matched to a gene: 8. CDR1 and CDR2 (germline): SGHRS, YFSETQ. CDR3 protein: CASSQGTSGRTTFF. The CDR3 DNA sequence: TGCGCCAGCAGCCAGGGGACTAGCGGGAGGACAACGTTCTTC.

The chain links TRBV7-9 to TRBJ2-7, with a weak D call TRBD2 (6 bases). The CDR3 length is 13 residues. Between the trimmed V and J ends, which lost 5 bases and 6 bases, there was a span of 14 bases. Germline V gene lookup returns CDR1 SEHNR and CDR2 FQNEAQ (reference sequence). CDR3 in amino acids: CASSPEGMGEQYF. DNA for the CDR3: TGTGCCAGCAGCCCGGAGGGTATGGGCGAGCAGTACTTC.

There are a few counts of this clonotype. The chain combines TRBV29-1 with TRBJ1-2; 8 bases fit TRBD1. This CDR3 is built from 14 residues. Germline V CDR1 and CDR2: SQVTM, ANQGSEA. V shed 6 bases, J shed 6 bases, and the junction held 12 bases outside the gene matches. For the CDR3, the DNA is TGCAGCGTGCGAACAGGGGGTGGACCCCATGGCTACACCTTC. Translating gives CSVRTGGGPHGYTF.

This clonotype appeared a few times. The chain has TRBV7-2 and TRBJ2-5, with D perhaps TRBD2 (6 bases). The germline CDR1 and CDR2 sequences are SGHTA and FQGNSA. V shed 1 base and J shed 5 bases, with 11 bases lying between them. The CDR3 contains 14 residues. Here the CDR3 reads CASSLGWGDETQYF. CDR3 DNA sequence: TGTGCCAGCAGCTTAGGCTGGGGGGATGAGACCCAGTACTTC.

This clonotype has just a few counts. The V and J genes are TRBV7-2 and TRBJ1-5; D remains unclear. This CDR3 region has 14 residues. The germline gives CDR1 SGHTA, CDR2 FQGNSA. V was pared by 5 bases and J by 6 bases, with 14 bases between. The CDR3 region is CASSQSPTRQPQHF. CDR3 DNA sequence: TGTGCCAGCAGCCAATCACCGACTCGTCAGCCCCAGCATTTT.

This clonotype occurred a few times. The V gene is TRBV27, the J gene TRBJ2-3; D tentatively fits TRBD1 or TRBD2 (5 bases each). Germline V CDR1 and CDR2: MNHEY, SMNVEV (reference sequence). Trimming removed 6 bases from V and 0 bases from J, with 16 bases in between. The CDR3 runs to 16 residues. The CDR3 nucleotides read TGTGCCAGCAGGAGGGGTACTCTATCTAGCACAGATACGCAGTATTTT. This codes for CASRRGTLSSTDTQYF.

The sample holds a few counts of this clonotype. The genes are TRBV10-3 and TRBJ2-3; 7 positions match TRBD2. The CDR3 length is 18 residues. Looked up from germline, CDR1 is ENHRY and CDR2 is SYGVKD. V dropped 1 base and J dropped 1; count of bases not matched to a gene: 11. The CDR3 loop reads CAISELGGLAAGTDTQYF. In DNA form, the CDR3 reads TGTGCCATCAGTGAGTTGGGAGGGCTAGCGGCGGGCACAGATACGCAGTATTTT.

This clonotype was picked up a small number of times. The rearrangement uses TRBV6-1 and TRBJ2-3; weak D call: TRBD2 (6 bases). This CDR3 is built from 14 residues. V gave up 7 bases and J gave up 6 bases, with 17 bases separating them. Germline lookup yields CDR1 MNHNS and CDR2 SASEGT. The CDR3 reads CASTRERYGDTQYF. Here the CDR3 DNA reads TGTGCCAGCACCCGGGAGAGATACGGGGATACGCAGTATTTT.

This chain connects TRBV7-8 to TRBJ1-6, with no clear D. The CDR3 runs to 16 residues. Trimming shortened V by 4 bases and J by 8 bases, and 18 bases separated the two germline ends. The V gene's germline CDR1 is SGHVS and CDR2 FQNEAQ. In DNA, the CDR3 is TGTGCCAGCAGCTCCCGGGCCTTACATACCGATTCACCCCTCCACTTT. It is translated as CASSSRALHTDSPLHF.